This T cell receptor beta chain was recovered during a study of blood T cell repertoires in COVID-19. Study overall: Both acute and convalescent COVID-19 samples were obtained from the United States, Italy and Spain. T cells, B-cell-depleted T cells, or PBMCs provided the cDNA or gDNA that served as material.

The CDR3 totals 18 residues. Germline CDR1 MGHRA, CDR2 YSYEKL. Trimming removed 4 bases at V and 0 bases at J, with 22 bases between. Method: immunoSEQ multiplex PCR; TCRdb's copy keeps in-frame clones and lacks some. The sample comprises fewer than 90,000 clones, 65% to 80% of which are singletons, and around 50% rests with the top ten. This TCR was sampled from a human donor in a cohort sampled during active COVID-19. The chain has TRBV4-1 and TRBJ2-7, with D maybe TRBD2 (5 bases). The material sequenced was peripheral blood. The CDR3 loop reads CASSPRLQRIRLSYEQYF. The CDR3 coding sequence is TGCGCCAGCAGCCCCCGACTACAGCGGATTAGGCTCTCCTACGAGCAGTACTTC.